A single TCR beta chain is shown here with its context. Random-hexamer reverse transcription was applied to about 0.45 to 1 ug RNA. Each CDR3 protein gets one entry after TCRdb re-called the immunoSEQ multiplex PCR reads with MiXCR. The repertoire holds about 190,000 distinct CDR3 sequences, with 85% to 95% as singletons. This record belongs to a study of CD8 T cells in Susac syndrome. The V gene's germline CDR1 is SQVTM and CDR2 ANQGSEA. This CDR3 is 14 amino acids long. Trimming stripped 7 bases from V and 7 bases from J, with 22 bases between. Sequenced material: CD4+ T cells from PBMCs. The V call is TRBV29-1, the J call TRBJ2-5; D possibly uses TRBD1 or TRBD2 (6 bases each). This receptor was identified in a human donor in good health. CDR3 bases: TGCAGCGCCGCTAGGGGGGTTACCCTGGTGACCCAGTACTTC. Protein: CSAARGVTLVTQYF. Supplemented by reference TRBV29-1 and TRBJ2-5, the full variable domain reads SAVISQKPSRDICQRGTSLTIQCQVDSQVTMMFWYRQQPGQSLTLIATANQGSEATYESGFVIDKFPISRPNLTFSTLTVSNMSPEDSSIYLCSAARGVTLVTQYFGPGTRLLVL.